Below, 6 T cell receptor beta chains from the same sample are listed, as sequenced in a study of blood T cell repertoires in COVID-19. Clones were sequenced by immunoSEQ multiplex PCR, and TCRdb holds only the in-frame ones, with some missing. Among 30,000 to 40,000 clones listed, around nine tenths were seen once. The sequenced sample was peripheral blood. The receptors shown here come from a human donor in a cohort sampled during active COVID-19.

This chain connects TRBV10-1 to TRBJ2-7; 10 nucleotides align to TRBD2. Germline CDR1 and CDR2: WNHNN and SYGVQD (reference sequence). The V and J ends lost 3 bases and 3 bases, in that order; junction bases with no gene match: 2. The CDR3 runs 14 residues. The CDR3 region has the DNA TGCGCCAGCAGTGAAGCGGGGGGGCGCTACGAGCAGTACTTC. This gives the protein CASSEAGGRYEQYF.

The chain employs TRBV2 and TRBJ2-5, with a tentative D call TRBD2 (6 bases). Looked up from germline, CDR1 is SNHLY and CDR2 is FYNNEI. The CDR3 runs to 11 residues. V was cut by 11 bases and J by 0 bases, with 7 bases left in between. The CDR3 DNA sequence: TGTGCCCGGGGGAACCAAGAGACCCAGTACTTC. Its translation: CARGNQETQYF. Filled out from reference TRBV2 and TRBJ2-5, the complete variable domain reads EPEVTQTPSHQVTQMGQEVILRCVPISNHLYFYWYRQILGQKVEFLVSFYNNEISEKSEIFDDQFSVERPDGSNFTLKIRSTKLEDSAMYFCARGNQETQYFGPGTRLLVL.

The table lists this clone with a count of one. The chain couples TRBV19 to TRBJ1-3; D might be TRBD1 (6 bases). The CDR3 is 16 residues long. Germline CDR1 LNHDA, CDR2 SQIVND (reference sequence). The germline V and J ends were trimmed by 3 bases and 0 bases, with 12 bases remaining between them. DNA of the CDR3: TGTGCCAGTAGTATCGGCGGGGGGCCCTCTGGAAACACCATATATTTT. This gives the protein CASSIGGGPSGNTIYF.

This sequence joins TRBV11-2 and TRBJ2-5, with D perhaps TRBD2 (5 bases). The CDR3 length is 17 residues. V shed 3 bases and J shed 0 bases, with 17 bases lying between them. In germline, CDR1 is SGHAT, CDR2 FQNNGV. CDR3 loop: CASSFLLRVGNQETQYF. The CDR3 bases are TGTGCCAGCAGCTTTTTGCTGAGGGTAGGGAACCAAGAGACCCAGTACTTC.

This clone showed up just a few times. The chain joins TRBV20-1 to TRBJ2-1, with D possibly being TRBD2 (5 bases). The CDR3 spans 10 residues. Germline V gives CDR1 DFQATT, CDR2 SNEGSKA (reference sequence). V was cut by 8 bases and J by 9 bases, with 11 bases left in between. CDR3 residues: CSPLEGEQFF. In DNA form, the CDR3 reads TGCAGTCCACTTGAGGGTGAGCAGTTCTTC.

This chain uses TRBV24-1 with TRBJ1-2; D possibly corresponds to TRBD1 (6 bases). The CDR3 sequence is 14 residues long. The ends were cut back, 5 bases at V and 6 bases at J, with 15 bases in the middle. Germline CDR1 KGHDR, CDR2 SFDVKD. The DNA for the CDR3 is TGTGCCACCAGTGCCCTAGGGGGGGAGAATGGCTACACCTTC. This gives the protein CATSALGGENGYTF.